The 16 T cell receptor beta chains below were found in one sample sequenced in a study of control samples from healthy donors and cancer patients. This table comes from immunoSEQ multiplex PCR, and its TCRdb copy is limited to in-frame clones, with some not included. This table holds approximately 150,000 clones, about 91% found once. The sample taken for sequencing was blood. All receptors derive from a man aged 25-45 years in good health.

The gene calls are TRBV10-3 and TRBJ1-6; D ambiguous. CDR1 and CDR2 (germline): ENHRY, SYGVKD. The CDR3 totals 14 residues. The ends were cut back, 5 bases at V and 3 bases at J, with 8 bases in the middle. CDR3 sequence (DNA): TGTGCCATCAGTCCGAGGGACTATAATTCACCCCTCCACTTT. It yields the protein CAISPRDYNSPLHF.

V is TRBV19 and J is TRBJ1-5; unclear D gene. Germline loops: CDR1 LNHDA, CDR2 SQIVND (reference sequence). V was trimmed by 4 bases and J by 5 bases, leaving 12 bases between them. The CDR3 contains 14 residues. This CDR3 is CASSNADFDQPQHF. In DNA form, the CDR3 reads TGTGCCAGTAGTAATGCAGATTTTGATCAGCCCCAGCATTTT.

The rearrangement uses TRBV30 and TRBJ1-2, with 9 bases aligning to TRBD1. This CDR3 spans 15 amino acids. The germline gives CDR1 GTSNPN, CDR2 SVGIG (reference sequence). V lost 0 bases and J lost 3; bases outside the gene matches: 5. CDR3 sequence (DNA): TGTGCCTGGAGTGTTCTAACAGGGGGCCACTATGGCTACACCTTC. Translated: CAWSVLTGGHYGYTF.

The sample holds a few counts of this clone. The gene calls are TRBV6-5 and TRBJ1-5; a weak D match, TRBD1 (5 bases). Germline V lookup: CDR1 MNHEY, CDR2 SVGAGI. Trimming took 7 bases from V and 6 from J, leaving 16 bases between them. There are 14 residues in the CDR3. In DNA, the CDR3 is TGTGCCAGCACCACCGACAGTCCGAGTCAGCCCCAGCATTTT. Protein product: CASTTDSPSQPQHF.

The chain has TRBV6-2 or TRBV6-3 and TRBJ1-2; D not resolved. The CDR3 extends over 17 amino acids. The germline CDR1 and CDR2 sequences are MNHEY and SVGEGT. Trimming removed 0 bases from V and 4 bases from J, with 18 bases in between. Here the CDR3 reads CASSYSNPVSEGYGYTF. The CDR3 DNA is TGTGCCAGCAGTTACTCGAATCCGGTCTCGGAGGGCTATGGCTACACCTTC.

The CDR3 here is CASSHEGQLYNEQFF. The CDR3 DNA is TGTGCCAGCTCACACGAGGGACAACTCTACAATGAGCAGTTCTTC. The V and J genes are TRBV18 and TRBJ2-1; D may be TRBD1 (6 bases). The CDR3 has 15 amino acids. V gave up 4 bases and J gave up 3 bases, with 13 bases separating them. Germline lookup yields CDR1 KGHSH and CDR2 LQKENI.

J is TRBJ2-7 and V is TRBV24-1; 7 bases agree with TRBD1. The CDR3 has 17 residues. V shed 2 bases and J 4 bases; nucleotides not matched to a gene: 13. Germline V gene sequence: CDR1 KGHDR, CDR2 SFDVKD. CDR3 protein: CATSDSRSLTGRYEQYF. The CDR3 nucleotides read TGTGCCACCAGTGATTCCCGGTCCCTGACAGGGAGATACGAGCAGTACTTC.

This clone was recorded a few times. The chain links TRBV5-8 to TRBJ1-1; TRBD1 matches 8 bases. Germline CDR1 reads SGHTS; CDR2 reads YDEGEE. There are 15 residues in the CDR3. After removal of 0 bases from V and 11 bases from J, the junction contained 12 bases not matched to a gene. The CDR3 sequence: CASSLDSGQGAPAFF. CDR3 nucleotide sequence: TGTGCCAGCAGCTTGGATAGCGGACAGGGCGCGCCGGCTTTCTTT. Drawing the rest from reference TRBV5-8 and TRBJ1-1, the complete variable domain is EAGVTQSPTHLIKTRGQQATLRCSPISGHTSVYWYQQALGLGLQFLLWYDEGEERNRGNFPPRFSGRQFPNYSSELNVNALELEDSALYLCASSLDSGQGAPAFFGQGTRLTVV.

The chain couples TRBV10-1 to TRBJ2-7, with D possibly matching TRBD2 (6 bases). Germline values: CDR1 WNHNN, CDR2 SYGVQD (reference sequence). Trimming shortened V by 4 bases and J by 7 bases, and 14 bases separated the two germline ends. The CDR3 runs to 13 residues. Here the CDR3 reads CASSVGGTGEQYF. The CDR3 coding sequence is TGCGCCAGCAGTGTCGGGGGAACGGGGGAGCAGTACTTC.

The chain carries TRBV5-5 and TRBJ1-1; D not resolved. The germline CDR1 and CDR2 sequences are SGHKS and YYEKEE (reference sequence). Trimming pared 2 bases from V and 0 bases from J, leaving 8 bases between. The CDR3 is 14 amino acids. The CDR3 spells CASSLRELNTEAFF. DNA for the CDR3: TGTGCCAGCAGCTTAAGAGAACTGAACACTGAAGCTTTCTTT.

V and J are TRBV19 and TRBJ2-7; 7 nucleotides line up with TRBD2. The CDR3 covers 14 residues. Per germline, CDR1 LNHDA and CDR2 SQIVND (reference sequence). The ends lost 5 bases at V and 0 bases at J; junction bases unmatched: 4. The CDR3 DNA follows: TGTGCCAGTAGTCGCGGGGGTACCTCCTACGAGCAGTACTTC. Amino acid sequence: CASSRGGTSYEQYF.

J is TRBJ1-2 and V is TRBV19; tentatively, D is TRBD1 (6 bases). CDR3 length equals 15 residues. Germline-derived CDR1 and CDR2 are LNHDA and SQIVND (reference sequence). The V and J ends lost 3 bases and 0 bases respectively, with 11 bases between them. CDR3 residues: CASSIGTFSNYGYTF. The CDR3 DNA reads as TGTGCCAGTAGTATCGGGACATTTTCTAACTATGGCTACACCTTC.

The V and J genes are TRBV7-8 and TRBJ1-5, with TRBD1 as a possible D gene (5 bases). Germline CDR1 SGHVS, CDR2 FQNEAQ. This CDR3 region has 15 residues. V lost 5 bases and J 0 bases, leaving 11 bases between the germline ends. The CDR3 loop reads CASSGAVTSNQPQHF. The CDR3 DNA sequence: TGTGCCAGCAGCGGGGCCGTCACTAGCAATCAGCCCCAGCATTTT.

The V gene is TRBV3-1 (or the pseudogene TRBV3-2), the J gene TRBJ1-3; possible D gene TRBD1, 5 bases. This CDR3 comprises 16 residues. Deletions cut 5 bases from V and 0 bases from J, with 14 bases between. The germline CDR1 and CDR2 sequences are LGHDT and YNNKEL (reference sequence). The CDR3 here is CASSYLKGLSGNTIYF. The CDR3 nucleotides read TGTGCCAGCAGCTACCTCAAGGGACTCTCTGGAAACACCATATATTTT.

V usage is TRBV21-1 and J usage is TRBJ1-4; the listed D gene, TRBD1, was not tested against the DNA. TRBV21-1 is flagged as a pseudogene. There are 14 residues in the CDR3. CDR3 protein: CASWWTDRDEKLFF. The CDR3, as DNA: TGTGCCAGCTGGTGGACGGACAGGGACGAAAAACTGTTTTTT.

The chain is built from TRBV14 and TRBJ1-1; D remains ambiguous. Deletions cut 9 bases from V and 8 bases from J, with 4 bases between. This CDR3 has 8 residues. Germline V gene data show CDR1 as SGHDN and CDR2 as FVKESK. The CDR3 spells CARSEAFF. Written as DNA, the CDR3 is TGTGCCAGGTCGGAAGCTTTCTTT.